The 5 T cell receptor beta chains below come from one sample, sequenced in a study of blood T cell repertoires in COVID-19. The table came from immunoSEQ multiplex PCR; TCRdb's copy has only in-frame clones and leaves some out. This sample has about 140,000 clones, with roughly 88% found just once. The sample comprised peripheral blood. These receptors all come from a man aged 60 to 75 with active or convalescent COVID-19.

This chain uses TRBV5-4 with TRBJ1-5; D is uncertain. The length of the CDR3 is 16 residues. From germline, CDR1 is SGHNT and CDR2 YYREEE (reference sequence). Trimming removed 0 bases from V and 5 bases from J, with 15 bases in between. The CDR3 sequence is CASSLVPVYCYQPQHF. As DNA, the CDR3 is TGTGCCAGCAGCTTGGTACCGGTGTACTGCTATCAGCCCCAGCATTTT. The entire variable domain, with the rest obtained from reference TRBV5-4 and TRBJ1-5, is as follows: ETGVTQSPTHLIKTRGQQVTLRCSSQSGHNTVSWYQQALGQGPQFIFQYYREEENGRGNFPPRFSGLQFPNYSSELNVNALELDDSALYLCASSLVPVYCYQPQHFGDGTRLSIL.

This chain uses TRBV6-1 with TRBJ1-5; the D gene is possibly TRBD1 (5 bases). The CDR3 is 16 residues long. The V and J ends lost 4 bases and 2 bases respectively, with 15 bases between them. Germline V gene lookup returns CDR1 MNHNS and CDR2 SASEGT. The CDR3 loop is CASSGRGGTGNQPQHF. The CDR3 DNA reads as TGTGCCAGCAGTGGGCGGGGAGGGACTGGCAATCAGCCCCAGCATTTT.

The V call is TRBV7-2, the J call TRBJ2-3, with D unclear. The CDR3 has 13 residues. The V end was cut by 4 bases, the J end by 3 bases, with 8 bases between. Germline-derived CDR1 and CDR2 are SGHTA and FQGNSA. The CDR3 protein is CASSWSGTDTQYF. The CDR3 DNA reads TGTGCCAGCAGCTGGTCAGGAACAGATACGCAGTATTTT.

This chain uses TRBV11-3 with TRBJ2-5, with a possible D match to TRBD1 (5 bases). Germline V gives CDR1 SGHNT, CDR2 YENEEA. The CDR3 is made up of 15 amino acids. V gave up 5 bases and J gave up 2 bases, with 15 bases separating them. The CDR3 DNA reads as TGTGCCAGCAGCCGCTCGACAGAGCTTCAAGAGACCCAGTACTTC. Protein product: CASSRSTELQETQYF.

The chain joins TRBV4-2 to TRBJ1-6; unclear D gene. V dropped 1 base and J dropped 8 bases, with 9 bases sitting between them. Germline V lookup: CDR1 LGHNA, CDR2 YNFKEQ. This CDR3 has 14 residues. The CDR3 nucleotides are TGTGCCAGCAGCCAAGGGACGAGGGATTCACCCCTCCACTTT. Encoded protein: CASSQGTRDSPLHF.